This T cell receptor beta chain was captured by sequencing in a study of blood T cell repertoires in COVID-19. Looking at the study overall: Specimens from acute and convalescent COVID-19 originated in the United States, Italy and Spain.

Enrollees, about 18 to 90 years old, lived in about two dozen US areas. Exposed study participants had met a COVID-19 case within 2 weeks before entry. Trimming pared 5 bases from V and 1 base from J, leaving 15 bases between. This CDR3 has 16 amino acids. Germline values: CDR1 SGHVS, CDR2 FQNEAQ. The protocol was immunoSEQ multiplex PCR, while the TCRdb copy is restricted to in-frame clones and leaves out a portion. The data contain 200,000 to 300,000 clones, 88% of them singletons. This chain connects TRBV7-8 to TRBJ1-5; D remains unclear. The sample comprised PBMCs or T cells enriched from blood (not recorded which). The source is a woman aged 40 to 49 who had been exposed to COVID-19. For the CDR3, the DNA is TGTGCCAGCAGCCCTCTCCCGTACAAGAGCAATCAGCCCCAGCATTTT. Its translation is CASSPLPYKSNQPQHF. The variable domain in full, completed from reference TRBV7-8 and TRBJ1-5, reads GAGVSQSPRYKVAKRGQDVALRCDPISGHVSLFWYQQALGQGPEFLTYFQNEAQLDKSGLPSDRFFAERPEGSVSTLKIQRTQQEDSAVYLCASSPLPYKSNQPQHFGDGTRLSIL.